These T cell receptor beta chains were read from a single sample in a study of blood T cells in healthy people across ages. One entry per CDR3 protein, called by TCRdb with MiXCR from the 5' RACE reads. The sample consists of about 1,400,000 distinct CDR3 sequences, roughly 60% of them appearing once. The sample was blood. Receptors were obtained from a man between 18 and 35 years old in good health. Both conserved end residues are part of each CDR3. D genes are given only for firm matches. Clone size is given for some rows only: seen once, a few or many times, or a class if the clone is expanded.

abundance: .; j_gene: TRBJ2-3; d_gene: .; v_gene: TRBV27; CDR3nt: TGTGCCAGCAGTACTCCGGGCGTAGGGGATACGCAGTATTTT; CDR3aa: CASSTPGVGDTQYF
abundance: .; j_gene: TRBJ2-3; d_gene: TRBD1; v_gene: TRBV5-1; CDR3nt: TGCGCCAGCAGCCCAGGAGTGCGGACAGGAGATCGATATACGCAGTATTTT; CDR3aa: CASSPGVRTGDRYTQYF
abundance: .; j_gene: TRBJ2-7; d_gene: TRBD1; v_gene: TRBV5-1; CDR3nt: TGCGCCAGCAGCGTGACAGGGTTTGACAACGAGCAGTACTTC; CDR3aa: CASSVTGFDNEQYF
abundance: .; j_gene: TRBJ2-4; d_gene: .; v_gene: TRBV29-1; CDR3nt: TGCAGCGCACCCGACTTGGGCATTCAGTACTTC; CDR3aa: CSAPDLGIQYF
abundance: few; j_gene: TRBJ1-5; d_gene: TRBD1; v_gene: TRBV4-2; CDR3nt: TGTGCCAGCAGCCAAGAGGGAACAGGGGGCATGAATCAGCCCCAGCATTTT; CDR3aa: CASSQEGTGGMNQPQHF
abundance: .; j_gene: TRBJ2-1; d_gene: TRBD2; v_gene: TRBV20-1; CDR3nt: TGCAGTGCTCGCCCTGGGTTAGCGGGGGGCCGTTACAATGAGCAGTTCTTC; CDR3aa: CSARPGLAGGRYNEQFF
abundance: .; j_gene: TRBJ1-5; d_gene: TRBD1; v_gene: TRBV29-1; CDR3nt: TGCAGCGTTGAGCAGGGGGATCAGCCCCAGCATTTT; CDR3aa: CSVEQGDQPQHF
abundance: .; j_gene: TRBJ2-5; d_gene: .; v_gene: TRBV12-3/TRBV12-4; CDR3nt: TGTGCCACTGCGATCCAAGAGACCCAGTACTTC; CDR3aa: CATAIQETQYF
abundance: few; j_gene: TRBJ2-7; d_gene: .; v_gene: TRBV29-1; CDR3nt: TGCAGCGTTGCCTCAGGGGGCGGGAGCTACGAGCAGTACTTC; CDR3aa: CSVASGGGSYEQYF
abundance: .; j_gene: TRBJ2-7; d_gene: TRBD1; v_gene: TRBV4-1; CDR3nt: TGCGCCAGCAGCCACCGACAGGGTGTCTCCTACGAGCAGTACTTC; CDR3aa: CASSHRQGVSYEQYF
abundance: few; j_gene: TRBJ1-5; d_gene: .; v_gene: TRBV6-2/TRBV6-3; CDR3nt: TGTGCCAGCTCTCATCCAGGGGTTGACAATCAGCCCCAGCATTTT; CDR3aa: CASSHPGVDNQPQHF
abundance: .; j_gene: TRBJ1-1; d_gene: .; v_gene: TRBV29-1; CDR3nt: TGCAGCGTTGTCGGGGACCCCACTGAAGCTTTCTTT; CDR3aa: CSVVGDPTEAFF
abundance: .; j_gene: TRBJ2-1; d_gene: .; v_gene: TRBV9; CDR3nt: TGTGCCAGCAGCGTATTCGGCGGGACTTACAATGAGCAGTTCTTC; CDR3aa: CASSVFGGTYNEQFF
abundance: .; j_gene: TRBJ2-4; d_gene: .; v_gene: TRBV11-3; CDR3nt: TGTGCCAGCAGCTTACTACGTGGAAAGGGTTTGTTGAACATTCAGTACTTC; CDR3aa: CASSLLRGKGLLNIQYF
abundance: .; j_gene: TRBJ2-7; d_gene: TRBD2; v_gene: TRBV20-1; CDR3nt: TGCAGTGCTACCCTAGCGGGGTACCCCAGCGAGCAGTACTTC; CDR3aa: CSATLAGYPSEQYF
abundance: .; j_gene: TRBJ2-7; d_gene: TRBD2; v_gene: TRBV7-9; CDR3nt: TGTGCCAGCAGCTTTCCGCGGGGGGACTCCTACGAGCAGTACTTC; CDR3aa: CASSFPRGDSYEQYF
abundance: .; j_gene: TRBJ2-5; d_gene: TRBD2; v_gene: TRBV2; CDR3nt: TGTGCCAGCAGTGAAGCTCCGGGCGGGAGTATTCAAGAGACCCAGTACTTC; CDR3aa: CASSEAPGGSIQETQYF
abundance: .; j_gene: TRBJ1-6; d_gene: .; v_gene: TRBV20-1; CDR3nt: TGCAGTGCTTCCCCAATCAGCCGGGCACGGGGTTATTCACCCCTCCACTTT; CDR3aa: CSASPISRARGYSPLHF
abundance: .; j_gene: TRBJ2-3; d_gene: .; v_gene: TRBV10-3; CDR3nt: TGTGCCATCAGTGAGGTCCCAGGGGGCACAGATACGCAGTATTTT; CDR3aa: CAISEVPGGTDTQYF